These 29 T cell receptor beta chains came from one sample sequenced in a study of CD8 T cells in ankylosing spondylitis. MiXCR, run by TCRdb on the 5' RACE reads, gives a single entry per CDR3 protein. In the table there are almost 250,000 distinct CDR3 sequences, approximately 30% of which are singletons. Sample: blood, either unsorted or a sorted T cell fraction (not recorded which). The receptors shown here come from a male donor with ankylosing spondylitis or in good health (not recorded which).

The chain recombines TRBV4-2 with TRBJ1-4; 9 bases match TRBD1. J lost 3 bases, V lost 0 bases, and 5 bases had no gene match. This CDR3 has 17 residues. The germline V gene has CDR1 LGHNA and CDR2 YNFKEQ. The chain's CDR3 is CASSQEGQGFPNEKLFF. In nucleotides, the CDR3 is TGTGCCAGCAGCCAAGAAGGACAGGGGTTTCCTAATGAAAAACTGTTTTTT.

V usage is TRBV5-6 and J usage is TRBJ1-2; D is perhaps TRBD1 (5 bases). The V end was cut by 4 bases, the J end by 2 bases, with 9 bases between. The germline V gene encodes CDR1 SGHDT and CDR2 YYEEEE. This CDR3 has 13 amino acids. In DNA form, the CDR3 reads TGTGCCAGCAGCGGGGCAGACAACTATGGCTACACCTTC. It encodes CASSGADNYGYTF.

This clonotype was counted between two and nine times. The J gene is TRBJ2-5, the V gene TRBV20-1; D might be TRBD2 (6 bases). Germline V gene sequence: CDR1 DFQATT, CDR2 SNEGSKA (reference sequence). The CDR3 is 13 residues long. V lost 8 bases and J 2 bases, leaving 15 bases between the germline ends. The CDR3 DNA sequence: TGCAGTCCGCCGGGGGTGGGACAAGAGACCCAGTACTTC. Translating it yields CSPPGVGQETQYF.

The genes are TRBV20-1 and TRBJ1-3, with 9 bases matching TRBD1. Unmatched junction bases numbered 9, after V lost 6 bases and J lost 3 bases. Germline V lookup: CDR1 DFQATT, CDR2 SNEGSKA (reference sequence). This CDR3 is 15 amino acids long. The CDR3 protein is CSATGTGYFGNTIYF. In nucleotides, the CDR3 is TGCAGTGCAACCGGGACAGGGTATTTTGGAAACACCATATATTTT.

The chain joins TRBV6-2 or TRBV6-3 to TRBJ2-1, with TRBD2 matching 10 bases. The germline gives CDR1 MNHEY, CDR2 SVGEGT. The CDR3 has 15 amino acids. Trimming cost V 5 bases and J 6 bases; bases outside gene matches: 7. In DNA form, the CDR3 reads TGTGCCAGCAGTCACCTAGCGGGGGATCTCAATGAGCAGTTCTTC. It specifies CASSHLAGDLNEQFF.

This clonotype was seen a few times. This chain links TRBV12-3 or TRBV12-4 with TRBJ1-5, with D possibly matching TRBD1 (6 bases). V gave up 6 bases and J gave up 7 bases, with 16 bases separating them. This CDR3 has 14 residues. The CDR3 region is CASRVQGLGQPQHF. The CDR3 nucleotides are TGTGCCAGCAGGGTACAGGGTCTAGGGCAGCCCCAGCATTTT.

On this clonotype itself: At one of its ends the junction is not consistent with the germline gene, which may arise from a read error. The CDR3 DNA reads as TGTGCCAGGGGGTTCGGGCAGCGACACTTC. Its protein product is CARGFGQRHF. This chain joins TRBV6-5 and TRBJ2-1; D not certain. Germline-derived CDR1 and CDR2 are MNHEY and SVGAGI. CDR3 length: 10 amino acids.

The rearrangement links TRBV5-1 to TRBJ2-7, with D possibly TRBD2 on 6 matching bases. This CDR3 region has 16 residues. Germline V lookup: CDR1 SGHRS, CDR2 YFSETQ. The V end was cut by 1 base, the J end by 0 bases, with 14 bases between. CDR3 nucleotides: TGCGCCAGCAGCTTGTTGGCCGCGGGGACCTCCTACGAGCAGTACTTC. Residues: CASSLLAAGTSYEQYF.

This sequence joins TRBV2 and TRBJ2-5; D ambiguous. The CDR3 length is 14 residues. CDR1 and CDR2 (germline): SNHLY, FYNNEI. V gave up 11 bases and J gave up 5 bases, with 21 bases separating them. DNA of the CDR3: TGTGCCGGCAAAAAGGGCTGGTTAAGGGAGACCCAGTACTTC. Translation gives CAGKKGWLRETQYF.

J is TRBJ2-3 and V is TRBV24-1, with 10 bases aligning to TRBD1. V was clipped by 9 bases and J by 3 bases; unmatched bases: 5. Germline CDR1 and CDR2: KGHDR and SFDVKD. The CDR3 totals 14 residues. The CDR3 DNA sequence: TGTGCCACCCGGGGACAGGGGTTAACAGATACGCAGTATTTT. Protein product: CATRGQGLTDTQYF.

The chain couples TRBV2 to TRBJ2-5, with 9 bases lining up with TRBD2. The CDR3 totals 15 residues. V gave up 4 bases and J gave up 5 bases; unmatched junction bases: 8. The germline V gene encodes CDR1 SNHLY and CDR2 FYNNEI. CDR3 amino acids: CASSVFSGGLETQYF. For the CDR3, the DNA is TGTGCCAGCAGTGTTTTTAGCGGGGGCCTCGAGACCCAGTACTTC.

V is TRBV5-6 and J is TRBJ1-6; the D gene is possibly TRBD1 (6 bases). In germline, CDR1 is SGHDT, CDR2 YYEEEE. The CDR3 consists of 16 residues. V shed 1 base and J shed 4 bases, with 12 bases lying between them. CDR3 bases: TGTGCCAGCAGCTTGTCGGCAGGGACATATAATTCACCCCTCCACTTT. Its translation: CASSLSAGTYNSPLHF.

The CDR3: CASSLDLRGQIYYGYTF. The CDR3 nucleotides are TGTGCCAGCAGCTTAGACCTGCGGGGGCAGATTTACTATGGCTACACCTTC. The rearrangement uses TRBV11-2 and TRBJ1-2; D may be TRBD1 (6 bases). V lost 0 bases to trimming and J lost 3 bases, with 17 bases between them. This CDR3 region has 17 residues. Germline V gene data show CDR1 as SGHAT and CDR2 as FQNNGV.

This clonotype was detected once. The J gene is TRBJ1-6, the V gene TRBV5-6; D not resolved. The V gene lost 4 bases and the J gene lost 9 bases, with 8 bases spanning the gap. CDR1 SGHDT and CDR2 YYEEEE come from the germline V gene. The CDR3 has 12 amino acids. CDR3 sequence (DNA): TGTGCCAGCAGCGACGCTGGTTCACCCCTCCACTTT. Amino acids: CASSDAGSPLHF.

CDR3 DNA sequence: TGTGCCAGCAGTCCTAGCGGGGGATACAATGAGCAGTTCTTC. This codes for CASSPSGGYNEQFF. V is TRBV12-3 or TRBV12-4 and J is TRBJ2-1; 10 nucleotides align to TRBD2. Trimming took 5 bases from V and 4 from J; bases not matched to a gene: 2. The CDR3 runs to 14 residues.

V is TRBV6-5 and J is TRBJ2-1; D tentatively reads TRBD1 or TRBD2 (5 bases each). V lost 0 bases to trimming and J lost 7 bases, with 13 bases between them. The CDR3 sequence is 15 residues long. CDR1 is MNHEY, CDR2 SVGAGI, per germline. CDR3 DNA sequence: TGTGCCAGCAGTTACTCGATGGGGGTGGGGAATGAGCAGTTCTTC. As protein: CASSYSMGVGNEQFF.

The chain recombines TRBV5-5 with TRBJ2-7; unclear D gene. CDR3 size: 14 residues. CDR1 is SGHKS and CDR2 is YYEKEE in the germline V gene (reference sequence). V was shortened by 0 bases and J by 1 base, with 8 bases between the two germline ends. The CDR3 DNA is TGTGCCAGCAGCTTGGAGGCAGCTTCCTACGAGCAGTACTTC. Residues: CASSLEAASYEQYF.

The chain recombines TRBV29-1 with TRBJ2-6; no firm D call. CDR3 length equals 14 residues. V gave up 1 base and J gave up 2 bases, with 6 bases separating them. CDR1 is SQVTM and CDR2 is ANQGSEA in the germline V gene. The CDR3 region has the DNA TGCAGCGTTGAAGGGCATACTGGGGCCAACGTCCTGACTTTC. Translation gives CSVEGHTGANVLTF.

This chain connects TRBV20-1 to TRBJ1-5; perhaps TRBD1 as D (5 bases). The CDR3 is 17 residues long. V was trimmed by 4 bases and J by 9 bases, leaving 28 bases between them. Germline lookup yields CDR1 DFQATT and CDR2 SNEGSKA (reference sequence). CDR3 nucleotide sequence: TGCAGTGCTACCCCCTTCCTTTTTTCAGGGAAGATCAGGCCCCAGCATTTT. It yields the protein CSATPFLFSGKIRPQHF.

The table lists this clonotype with a few counts. The chain combines TRBV6-1 with TRBJ2-1; 14 bases match TRBD2. J lost 8 bases, V lost 4 bases, and 4 bases had no gene match. The CDR3 is 15 residues long. The germline V gene has CDR1 MNHNS and CDR2 SASEGT. The CDR3: CASSGLAGGPDEQFF. The CDR3 nucleotides read TGTGCCAGCAGTGGACTAGCGGGGGGGCCGGATGAGCAGTTCTTC.

A few counts support this clonotype. The DNA for the CDR3 is TGCAGCGTTGCAGGCACAGGGGGCCAAGAGACCCAGTACTTC. This codes for CSVAGTGGQETQYF. The chain has TRBV29-1 and TRBJ2-5; TRBD1 matches 8 bases. The CDR3 is 14 amino acids. The V gene's germline CDR1 is SQVTM and CDR2 ANQGSEA. After removal of 4 bases from V and 1 base from J, the junction contained 5 bases not matched to a gene. Full variable domain (remainder filled in from reference TRBV29-1 and TRBJ2-5): SAVISQKPSRDICQRGTSLTIQCQVDSQVTMMFWYRQQPGQSLTLIATANQGSEATYESGFVIDKFPISRPNLTFSTLTVSNMSPEDSSIYLCSVAGTGGQETQYFGPGTRLLVL.

V usage is TRBV12-3 or TRBV12-4 and J usage is TRBJ2-1, with 7 bases fitting TRBD2. The CDR3 length is 15 residues. V was pared by 6 bases and J by 0 bases, with 5 bases of the junction left unmatched. CDR3 DNA: TGTGCCAGCAGCCCGGGACTACGCTCCTACAATGAGCAGTTCTTC. Protein product: CASSPGLRSYNEQFF.

A few counts support this clonotype. The rearrangement links TRBV20-1 to TRBJ2-1, with 8 bases identical to TRBD2. The CDR3 has 16 residues. V lost 3 bases and J lost 2; bases outside the gene matches: 9. In germline, CDR1 is DFQATT, CDR2 SNEGSKA (reference sequence). The CDR3: CSASSGGGPTYNEQFF. The CDR3, as DNA: TGCAGTGCTAGTTCAGGCGGGGGGCCAACCTACAATGAGCAGTTCTTC.

The V gene is TRBV6-5, the J gene TRBJ1-6; no reliable D call. The germline V and J ends were trimmed by 11 bases and 6 bases, with 23 bases remaining between them. The germline gives CDR1 MNHEY, CDR2 SVGAGI. The CDR3 covers 16 residues. CDR3 amino acids: CAGSYVALICNSPLHF. The CDR3 nucleotides are TGTGCCGGGAGTTATGTCGCCCTGATATGTAATTCACCCCTCCACTTT.

The rearrangement uses TRBV5-6 and TRBJ2-2; D not resolved. The CDR3 is 15 amino acids. The germline CDR1 and CDR2 sequences are SGHDT and YYEEEE. Between the trimmed V and J ends, which lost 0 bases and 0 bases, there was a span of 6 bases. Here the CDR3 DNA reads TGTGCCAGCAGCTTGGGGGTTTCGAACACCGGGGAGCTGTTTTTT. Its translation: CASSLGVSNTGELFF.

This clonotype was counted a few times. This chain links TRBV29-1 with TRBJ1-3; no reliable D call. The CDR3 runs to 14 residues. Looked up from germline, CDR1 is SQVTM and CDR2 is ANQGSEA. Deletions cut 4 bases from V and 0 bases from J, with 10 bases between. The DNA for the CDR3 is TGCAGCGTTGCGTTAGCGAACTCTGGAAACACCATATATTTT. Translation: CSVALANSGNTIYF.

This clonotype was seen more than once but under ten times. The chain employs TRBV4-2 and TRBJ2-2, with D possibly TRBD1 on 6 matching bases. The CDR3 runs to 15 residues. V was trimmed by 4 bases and J by 5 bases, leaving 14 bases between them. Germline lookup yields CDR1 LGHNA and CDR2 YNFKEQ. In DNA form, the CDR3 reads TGTGCCAGCAGCCTCTCGGACAGAGTGACCGGGGAGCTGTTTTTT. This translates into CASSLSDRVTGELFF.

This clonotype was detected ten times or more. The chain uses TRBV6-2 or TRBV6-3 and TRBJ2-7; possible D gene TRBD2, 5 bases. Germline loops: CDR1 MNHEY, CDR2 SVGEGT. The CDR3 extends over 14 amino acids. V lost 0 bases and J 3 bases, leaving 9 bases between the germline ends. This CDR3 reads CASSYSPGSYEQYF. The DNA of the CDR3 is TGTGCCAGCAGTTACTCCCCTGGGAGCTACGAGCAGTACTTC.

This chain connects TRBV20-1 to TRBJ2-7; TRBD1 matches 8 bases. The CDR3 runs to 17 residues. J gave up 3 bases and V 5 bases, and 18 bases lay outside the gene matches. Germline CDR1 and CDR2: DFQATT and SNEGSKA (reference sequence). The CDR3 loop is CSAGQGGSRQGGYEQYF. The CDR3 DNA reads TGCAGTGCTGGACAGGGTGGCTCTCGTCAGGGAGGCTACGAGCAGTACTTC.